These T cell receptor beta chains were read from a single sample in a study of T cell responses to AZD1222 COVID-19 vaccine. Sequenced by immunoSEQ multiplex PCR; TCRdb stores in-frame clones only, minus some. The data contain 200,000 or so clones, almost 95% of them singletons. This specimen consisted of peripheral blood, obtained on day 0 of AZD1222 vaccination. The origin of the receptors is an adult in good health. CDR3s include the opening cysteine and the closing phenylalanine or tryptophan. The order of the fields is clone size, CDR3 length, V gene, D gene, J gene, CDR3 protein, CDR3 DNA. The D gene is left open where the match is weak. Clone size is stated in some rows and not others, as once, few, many or a class when expanded.

clone_size: .; cdr3_length: 13; v_call: TRBV28; d_call: .; j_call: TRBJ2-5; cdr3_aa: CASSPTPHLTQYF; cdr3_nt: TGTGCCAGCAGTCCCACCCCCCACCTAACCCAGTACTTC
clone_size: .; cdr3_length: 13; v_call: TRBV28; d_call: .; j_call: TRBJ1-2; cdr3_aa: CASSLSGGLGYTF; cdr3_nt: TGTGCCAGCAGTTTATCCGGGGGGCTGGGCTACACCTTC
clone_size: .; cdr3_length: 14; v_call: TRBV3-1/TRBV3-2; d_call: .; j_call: TRBJ1-6; cdr3_aa: CASRNPPSDSPLHF; cdr3_nt: TGTGCCAGCAGGAACCCCCCCAGCGATTCACCCCTCCACTTT
clone_size: .; cdr3_length: 14; v_call: TRBV5-1; d_call: TRBD1; j_call: TRBJ1-1; cdr3_aa: CASSEGQGASEAFF; cdr3_nt: TGCGCCAGCAGCGAGGGACAGGGGGCCTCTGAAGCTTTCTTT
clone_size: .; cdr3_length: 15; v_call: TRBV3-1/TRBV3-2; d_call: TRBD1; j_call: TRBJ2-1; cdr3_aa: CASSQRDRRYNEQFF; cdr3_nt: TGTGCCAGCAGCCAACGGGACAGGAGGTACAATGAGCAGTTCTTC
clone_size: once; cdr3_length: 14; v_call: TRBV5-1; d_call: .; j_call: TRBJ1-1; cdr3_aa: CASSTGSQPTEAFF; cdr3_nt: TGCGCCAGCAGTACGGGATCGCAGCCCACTGAAGCTTTCTTT
clone_size: .; cdr3_length: 10; v_call: TRBV30; d_call: .; j_call: TRBJ2-7; cdr3_aa: CAWSGPRPYF; cdr3_nt: TGTGCCTGGAGTGGGCCCAGGCCCTACTTC
clone_size: .; cdr3_length: 12; v_call: TRBV28; d_call: .; j_call: TRBJ1-2; cdr3_aa: CASSRTSRGYTF; cdr3_nt: TGTGCCAGCAGTCGGACCTCCCGTGGCTACACCTTC
clone_size: once; cdr3_length: 17; v_call: TRBV9; d_call: .; j_call: TRBJ1-1; cdr3_aa: CASSNTVAGARNTEAFF; cdr3_nt: TGTGCCAGCAGCAACACAGTAGCAGGGGCTAGGAACACTGAAGCTTTCTTT
clone_size: .; cdr3_length: 13; v_call: TRBV27; d_call: .; j_call: TRBJ2-2; cdr3_aa: CASSPLRAGELFF; cdr3_nt: TGTGCCAGCAGTCCCTTGAGGGCCGGGGAGCTGTTTTTT
clone_size: once; cdr3_length: 15; v_call: TRBV5-1; d_call: .; j_call: TRBJ1-1; cdr3_aa: CASSFYLGANTEAFF; cdr3_nt: TGCGCCAGCAGCTTTTATCTGGGGGCGAACACTGAAGCTTTCTTT
clone_size: .; cdr3_length: 15; v_call: TRBV6-2/TRBV6-3; d_call: .; j_call: TRBJ1-4; cdr3_aa: CASSYSTAWGEKLFF; cdr3_nt: TGTGCCAGCAGTTACTCGACCGCGTGGGGTGAAAAACTGTTTTTT
clone_size: .; cdr3_length: 15; v_call: TRBV9; d_call: TRBD1; j_call: TRBJ2-7; cdr3_aa: CASSVRQGNDYEQYF; cdr3_nt: TGTGCCAGCAGCGTGAGACAGGGGAATGACTACGAGCAGTACTTC
clone_size: .; cdr3_length: 18; v_call: TRBV4-1; d_call: TRBD2; j_call: TRBJ2-1; cdr3_aa: CASSQSSPGTISNFEQFF; cdr3_nt: TGCGCCAGCAGCCAGTCCTCCCCCGGGACTATAAGCAATTTTGAGCAGTTCTTC
clone_size: once; cdr3_length: 15; v_call: TRBV27; d_call: .; j_call: TRBJ2-7; cdr3_aa: CASSRSRTAGYEQYF; cdr3_nt: TGTGCCAGCAGTAGGTCTCGGACCGCAGGCTACGAGCAGTACTTC
clone_size: .; cdr3_length: 15; v_call: TRBV10-3; d_call: TRBD2; j_call: TRBJ2-1; cdr3_aa: CAISEREGPYNEQFF; cdr3_nt: TGTGCCATCAGTGAGCGGGAGGGGCCCTACAATGAGCAGTTCTTC
clone_size: once; cdr3_length: 17; v_call: TRBV3-1/TRBV3-2; d_call: TRBD2; j_call: TRBJ2-1; cdr3_aa: CASSQEGAGVSYNEQFF; cdr3_nt: TGTGCCAGCAGCCAAGAAGGGGCGGGGGTTTCCTATAATGAGCAGTTCTTC
clone_size: .; cdr3_length: 16; v_call: TRBV6-2/TRBV6-3; d_call: .; j_call: TRBJ1-2; cdr3_aa: CASSYSIGTTAYFYTF; cdr3_nt: TGTGCCAGCAGTTACTCGATAGGTACGACAGCATATTTCTACACCTTC